The 15 T cell receptor beta chains presented below share a single source sample, sequenced in a study of Ad26.COV2.S vaccination and SARS-CoV-2 variants. Profiling relied on immunoSEQ multiplex PCR, and the TCRdb table lists in-frame clones only, not all of them. The sample holds roughly 700,000 clones, roughly 90% seen once. Treatment given: 15 to 20 received Ad26.COV2.S at low or high dose, single or two shots; 5 received placebo; per-sample allocation not given. At day 63 after the first vaccine or placebo injection, samples were drawn. Specimen: peripheral blood, collected in a trial of Ad26.COV2.S vaccine versus placebo. These TCRs come from a person aged 18-60 years who received the Ad26.COV2.S COVID-19 vaccine or a placebo.

The J gene is TRBJ2-1, the V gene TRBV6-2 or TRBV6-3; D is possibly TRBD1 (6 bases). CDR1 is MNHEY and CDR2 is SVGEGT in the germline V gene. CDR3 length: 14 residues. With 5 bases removed from V and 3 bases from J, the gap between germline ends came to 11 bases. The CDR3 is CASSPGTLYNEQFF. CDR3 sequence (DNA): TGTGCCAGCAGTCCCGGGACACTCTACAATGAGCAGTTCTTC.

V gene TRBV27 combines with J gene TRBJ2-1; 7 bases are a match to TRBD1. Per the germline V gene, CDR1 is MNHEY and CDR2 is SMNVEV (reference sequence). The ends lost 5 bases at V and 10 bases at J; junction bases unmatched: 20. The CDR3 spans 17 residues. This CDR3 reads CASSKTRQGLLNGEQFF. In nucleotides, the CDR3 is TGTGCCAGCAGTAAAACCAGACAGGGTCTCCTCAATGGGGAGCAGTTCTTC.

The rearrangement links TRBV2 to TRBJ2-2, with TRBD1 identical over 9 bases. The J segment lost 5 bases and the V segment lost 5 bases, leaving 15 bases of the junction unmatched. Germline-derived CDR1 and CDR2 are SNHLY and FYNNEI. The CDR3 is 18 amino acids. CDR3 nucleotide sequence: TGTGCCAGCAGTCAGGTTGGGACAGGGTTATTGATGACCGGGGAGCTGTTTTTT. Translating it yields CASSQVGTGLLMTGELFF.

This chain joins TRBV10-3 and TRBJ2-7; 12 nucleotides match TRBD1. The V gene's germline CDR1 is ENHRY and CDR2 SYGVKD. This CDR3 contains 17 residues. J lost 3 bases, V lost 2 bases, and 8 bases had no gene match. CDR3 sequence reads: CAISERVGQGANYEQYF. The CDR3 DNA is TGTGCCATCAGTGAGCGAGTGGGACAGGGGGCCAACTACGAGCAGTACTTC.

The chain joins TRBV6-2 or TRBV6-3 to TRBJ2-4; D may be TRBD2 (7 bases). The V gene lost 0 bases and the J gene lost 1 base, with 13 bases spanning the gap. The CDR3 runs 17 residues. The germline CDR1 and CDR2 sequences are MNHEY and SVGEGT. The CDR3: CASSYSGGLVAKNIQYF. The CDR3 bases are TGTGCCAGCAGTTACTCGGGGGGGCTGGTGGCCAAAAACATTCAGTACTTC.

V and J are TRBV2 and TRBJ1-1; D possibly corresponds to TRBD1 (6 bases). Per germline, CDR1 SNHLY and CDR2 FYNNEI. The CDR3 extends over 13 amino acids. V was trimmed by 7 bases and J by 1 base, leaving 10 bases between them. The CDR3 is CASTSRGNTEAFF. The CDR3, as DNA: TGTGCCAGCACCTCCAGGGGGAACACTGAAGCTTTCTTT.

This clone was detected once. The genes are TRBV5-1 and TRBJ2-1, with D maybe TRBD2 (6 bases). The germline V gene has CDR1 SGHRS and CDR2 YFSETQ. The ends were cut back, 4 bases at V and 3 bases at J, with 8 bases in the middle. This CDR3 is 13 amino acids long. CDR3: CASSRDFYNEQFF. CDR3 sequence (DNA): TGCGCCAGCAGCCGGGACTTCTACAATGAGCAGTTCTTC. Full variable domain (rest looked up from reference TRBV5-1 and TRBJ2-1): KAGVTQTPRYLIKTRGQQVTLSCSPISGHRSVSWYQQTPGQGLQFLFEYFSETQRNKGNFPGRFSGRQFSNSRSEMNVSTLELGDSALYLCASSRDFYNEQFFGPGTRLTVL.

J is TRBJ2-5 and V is TRBV6-5, with D possibly matching TRBD2 (6 bases). V lost 8 bases to trimming and J lost 7 bases, with 17 bases between them. The germline CDR1 and CDR2 sequences are MNHEY and SVGAGI. There are 13 residues in the CDR3. CDR3 coding DNA: TGTGCCAGCCGCCTGGGGCAGGGAGGGACCCAGTACTTC. Protein sequence: CASRLGQGGTQYF.

This chain connects TRBV10-3 to TRBJ1-1, with 9 bases lining up with TRBD1. There are 12 residues in the CDR3. V shed 6 bases, J shed 4 bases, and the junction held 0 bases outside the gene matches. CDR1 ENHRY and CDR2 SYGVKD come from the germline V gene. DNA of the CDR3: TGTGCCATCAGGGGACAGGGCACTGAAGCTTTCTTT. This gives the protein CAIRGQGTEAFF.

This chain joins TRBV30 and TRBJ1-4; TRBD1 matches 10 bases. The V gene end was trimmed by 1 base and the J gene end by 3 bases; junction bases not matched to a gene: 8. The CDR3 has 17 residues. Germline V lookup: CDR1 GTSNPN, CDR2 SVGIG (reference sequence). CDR3 coding DNA: TGTGCCTGGAGTGCCCGGACAGGGGGTTGGGCTAATGAAAAACTGTTTTTT. Protein: CAWSARTGGWANEKLFF.

Points on this clone: The identical CDR3 is also encoded by other nucleotide sequences in the sample. The gene calls are TRBV3-1 (or the pseudogene TRBV3-2) and TRBJ1-1; TRBD1 might be the D (6 bases). Trimming pared 0 bases from V and 11 bases from J, leaving 10 bases between. The CDR3 length is 12 residues. CDR1 is LGHDT and CDR2 is YNNKEL in the germline V gene (reference sequence). The CDR3 coding sequence is TGTGCCAGCAGCCAAGATAGGGGGTCCGCTTTCTTT. This codes for CASSQDRGSAFF.

V and J are TRBV6-2 or TRBV6-3 and TRBJ2-1, with 10 bases identical to TRBD2. In germline, CDR1 is MNHEY, CDR2 SVGEGT. V shed 6 bases and J 4 bases; nucleotides not matched to a gene: 9. The CDR3 extends over 16 amino acids. CDR3 sequence reads: CASSWTSGRLYNEQFF. The CDR3 DNA is TGTGCCAGCAGCTGGACTAGCGGTCGTCTATACAATGAGCAGTTCTTC.

The CDR3 sequence is CAWTGRASSYGYTF. The CDR3 DNA is TGTGCCTGGACGGGAAGGGCAAGTAGCTATGGCTACACCTTC. This chain links TRBV30 with TRBJ1-2; D not certain. Germline V CDR1 and CDR2: GTSNPN, SVGIG (reference sequence). The V and J ends lost 4 bases and 4 bases respectively, with 16 bases between them. This CDR3 is 14 amino acids long.

This clone occurred once. The genes are TRBV18 and TRBJ1-1, with D possibly TRBD1 on 5 matching bases. With 3 bases removed from V and 4 bases from J, the gap between germline ends came to 15 bases. The CDR3 has 15 amino acids. CDR1 KGHSH and CDR2 LQKENI come from the germline V gene. CDR3 region: CASSPIRAGFTEAFF. The CDR3 DNA is TGTGCCAGCTCACCTATTCGGGCAGGGTTCACTGAAGCTTTCTTT.

The rearrangement links TRBV19 to TRBJ2-2, with D tentatively TRBD1 or TRBD2 (6 bases each). Germline V gives CDR1 LNHDA, CDR2 SQIVND (reference sequence). The CDR3 consists of 14 residues. Trimming removed 6 bases from V and 5 bases from J, with 13 bases in between. DNA for the CDR3: TGTGCCAGTAGGGGGGGCCCTGGGACCGGGGAGCTGTTTTTT. Its translation: CASRGGPGTGELFF.